These 32 T cell receptor beta chains came from one sample sequenced in a study of blood T cell repertoires in COVID-19. Using immunoSEQ multiplex PCR, the repertoire was profiled, and TCRdb retains in-frame clones only, with some absent. The sample lists approximately 33,000 clones; nearly 90% were seen once. Sequencing input: peripheral blood. The origin of the receptors is a man in his 60s with COVID-19, enrolled during active disease.

The chain joins TRBV18 to TRBJ1-3; D is unclear. This CDR3 comprises 16 residues. Trimming left V 2 bases short and J 4 bases short, with 15 bases between. Germline-derived CDR1 and CDR2 are KGHSH and LQKENI. The CDR3 sequence: CASSPIQQTSGNTIYF. The CDR3 DNA sequence: TGTGCCAGCTCACCAATCCAACAGACCTCCGGAAACACCATATATTTT.

V gene TRBV11-2 combines with J gene TRBJ1-4, with 10 bases aligning to TRBD1. CDR1 is SGHAT and CDR2 is FQNNGV in the germline V gene. Trimming cost V 4 bases and J 6 bases; bases outside gene matches: 2. The CDR3 has 14 amino acids. CDR3 bases: TGTGCCAGCAGCTCCGGGACAGGGGATGAAAAACTGTTTTTT. It encodes CASSSGTGDEKLFF.

This clone was seen only once. The chain has TRBV7-9 and TRBJ1-1; TRBD1 might be the D (6 bases). The CDR3 runs 18 residues. In germline, CDR1 is SEHNR, CDR2 FQNEAQ (reference sequence). Trimming left V 6 bases short and J 1 base short, with 24 bases between. CDR3 coding DNA: TGTGCCAGCAGTTGGAGCCCAGACCCACAGGGCAGGAACACTGAAGCTTTCTTT. This translates into CASSWSPDPQGRNTEAFF.

CDR3 sequence: CASTPGRGLGPQHF. DNA of the CDR3: TGTGCCAGTACCCCGGGGAGGGGATTAGGGCCCCAGCATTTT. This chain connects TRBV19 to TRBJ1-5; possible D gene TRBD1, 5 bases. The CDR3 covers 14 residues. The V gene's germline CDR1 is LNHDA and CDR2 SQIVND (reference sequence). V was trimmed by 7 bases and J by 9 bases, leaving 19 bases between them.

V and J are TRBV28 and TRBJ2-1; 12 bases align to TRBD2. J gave up 5 bases and V 7 bases, and 12 bases lay outside the gene matches. CDR1 MDHEN and CDR2 SYDVKM come from the germline V gene. The CDR3 sequence is 17 residues long. The CDR3 sequence is CASTPLIPSGRDNEQFF. The CDR3 DNA reads as TGTGCCAGCACCCCATTGATCCCTAGCGGGAGGGACAATGAGCAGTTCTTC.

This chain joins TRBV28 and TRBJ2-1; 7 nucleotides align to TRBD2. The V gene end was trimmed by 6 bases and the J gene end by 3 bases; junction bases not matched to a gene: 5. This CDR3 is 14 amino acids long. Germline-derived CDR1 and CDR2 are MDHEN and SYDVKM. Here the CDR3 reads CASSGGSDYNEQFF. The CDR3 DNA reads TGTGCCAGCAGCGGCGGGAGTGACTACAATGAGCAGTTCTTC.

The chain recombines TRBV18 with TRBJ1-1, with D perhaps matching TRBD1 (6 bases). The CDR3 has 14 amino acids. V was shortened by 4 bases and J by 3 bases, with 12 bases between the two germline ends. Germline V lookup: CDR1 KGHSH, CDR2 LQKENI. The CDR3 DNA sequence: TGTGCCAGCTCACTAAACAGGGACGACACTGAAGCTTTCTTT. Translating it yields CASSLNRDDTEAFF.

The chain recombines TRBV5-1 with TRBJ2-7; 7 bases match TRBD1. This CDR3 is 15 amino acids long. From germline, CDR1 is SGHRS and CDR2 YFSETQ. Unmatched junction bases numbered 10, after V lost 4 bases and J lost 3 bases. CDR3 region: CASSPNGQVGYEQYF. CDR3 DNA sequence: TGCGCCAGCAGCCCCAACGGACAGGTCGGCTACGAGCAGTACTTC.

V and J are TRBV19 and TRBJ2-1; a weak D match, TRBD2 (6 bases). Trimming stripped 6 bases from V and 4 bases from J, with 19 bases between. The germline V gene has CDR1 LNHDA and CDR2 SQIVND (reference sequence). This CDR3 has 16 amino acids. CDR3 in amino acids: CASSPSRGSGYNEQFF. CDR3 DNA: TGTGCCAGTAGCCCTAGCCGGGGGAGCGGTTACAATGAGCAGTTCTTC.

V is TRBV15 and J is TRBJ1-5; 7 positions agree with TRBD1. The CDR3 spans 14 residues. Looked up from germline, CDR1 is LNHNV and CDR2 is YYDKDF (reference sequence). The ends lost 3 bases at V and 5 bases at J; junction bases unmatched: 4. The CDR3 loop reads CATSSDRVYQPQHF. CDR3 nucleotide sequence: TGTGCCACCAGCAGCGACAGGGTGTATCAGCCCCAGCATTTT.

This sequence joins TRBV7-9 and TRBJ2-3; the D gene is possibly TRBD2 (7 bases). Germline lookup yields CDR1 SEHNR and CDR2 FQNEAQ (reference sequence). The ends were cut back, 11 bases at V and 2 bases at J, with 17 bases in the middle. The CDR3 covers 14 residues. Here the CDR3 DNA reads TGTGCCTCCCAGGGGCTAGCGGACACAGATACGCAGTATTTT. As protein: CASQGLADTDTQYF.

The chain carries TRBV4-2 and TRBJ1-2; D is unclear. This CDR3 has 14 residues. Deletions cut 1 base from V and 4 bases from J, with 10 bases between. CDR1 and CDR2 (germline): LGHNA, YNFKEQ. CDR3 sequence (DNA): TGTGCCAGCAGCCAAGTGGAGGATCGCTATGGCTACACCTTC. It translates to CASSQVEDRYGYTF.

The chain employs TRBV3-1 (or the pseudogene TRBV3-2) and TRBJ2-3; D possibly corresponds to TRBD2 (6 bases). Trimming took 1 base from V and 2 from J, leaving 13 bases between them. The V gene's germline CDR1 is LGHDT and CDR2 YNNKEL (reference sequence). The CDR3 contains 16 residues. As DNA, the CDR3 is TGTGCCAGCAGCCAAGGAGGTAGCGGACACACAGATACGCAGTATTTT. As protein: CASSQGGSGHTDTQYF.

V usage is TRBV28 and J usage is TRBJ2-2, with D perhaps TRBD2 (6 bases). The germline gives CDR1 MDHEN, CDR2 SYDVKM. V gave up 6 bases and J gave up 3 bases, with 14 bases separating them. The CDR3 is 15 amino acids. As DNA, the CDR3 is TGTGCCAGCAGCTCCCTATGGGGGGACACCGGGGAGCTGTTTTTT. Translated, it gives CASSSLWGDTGELFF. Complete variable domain (other parts from reference TRBV28 and TRBJ2-2): DVKVTQSSRYLVKRTGEKVFLECVQDMDHENMFWYRQDPGLGLRLIYFSYDVKMKEKGDIPEGYSVSREKKERFSLILESASTNQTSMYLCASSSLWGDTGELFFGEGSRLTVL.

The chain carries TRBV9 and TRBJ1-4, with D possibly matching TRBD1 (5 bases). CDR1 is SGDLS and CDR2 is YYNGEE in the germline V gene. V shed 0 bases and J shed 7 bases, with 13 bases lying between them. CDR3 length: 15 amino acids. The CDR3 reads CASSVASGVGEKLFF. CDR3 nucleotides: TGTGCCAGCAGCGTAGCTTCGGGGGTGGGTGAAAAACTGTTTTTT.

This chain links TRBV4-1 with TRBJ1-4; 10 bases match TRBD1. Per germline, CDR1 MGHRA and CDR2 YSYEKL. V shed 4 bases, J shed 7 bases, and the junction held 9 bases outside the gene matches. This CDR3 comprises 16 residues. As DNA, the CDR3 is TGCGCCAGCAGCCCCTACAAGGACAGGGGGAGTGAAAAACTGTTTTTT. This translates into CASSPYKDRGSEKLFF.

This chain connects TRBV30 to TRBJ1-2; no clear D gene. Germline values: CDR1 GTSNPN, CDR2 SVGIG (reference sequence). Deletions cut 3 bases from V and 8 bases from J, with 10 bases between. CDR3 size: 11 residues. The CDR3 DNA reads TGTGCCTGGAGGGGCCGGGGAGGCTACACCTTC. Amino acids: CAWRGRGGYTF.

This rearrangement joins TRBV6-1 to TRBJ1-5, with a tentative D call TRBD1 (5 bases). The CDR3 sequence is 14 residues long. CDR1 MNHNS and CDR2 SASEGT come from the germline V gene. The V gene lost 3 bases and the J gene lost 4 bases, with 10 bases spanning the gap. This chain's CDR3 is CASSDRRGNQPQHF. CDR3 DNA: TGTGCCAGCAGTGATAGGAGGGGAAATCAGCCCCAGCATTTT.

This rearrangement joins TRBV19 to TRBJ1-4; 9 bases fit TRBD1. The CDR3 runs 17 residues. The germline gives CDR1 LNHDA, CDR2 SQIVND (reference sequence). V lost 8 bases, J lost 5 bases, and 15 bases stayed unmatched. CDR3 sequence: CASSPVAGGTGNEKLFF. The DNA for the CDR3 is TGTGCCAGTTCACCTGTTGCTGGTGGGACAGGGAATGAAAAACTGTTTTTT.

The chain is built from TRBV19 and TRBJ1-4, with D perhaps matching TRBD1 (5 bases). Trimming removed 2 bases from V and 7 bases from J, with 17 bases in between. Germline-derived CDR1 and CDR2 are LNHDA and SQIVND (reference sequence). This CDR3 comprises 16 residues. CDR3 nucleotides: TGTGCCAGTAGTATACATGGGACTGCAATTGGTGAAAAACTGTTTTTT. It codes for CASSIHGTAIGEKLFF.

CDR3 sequence reads: CASSQGFGNQPQHF. CDR3 DNA: TGTGCCAGCTCCCAGGGGTTTGGCAATCAGCCCCAGCATTTT. This chain links TRBV18 with TRBJ1-5, with TRBD1 as a possible D gene (6 bases). V lost 6 bases and J 2 bases, leaving 11 bases between the germline ends. The CDR3 spans 14 residues. CDR1 is KGHSH, CDR2 LQKENI, per germline.

The genes are TRBV16 and TRBJ1-4; 9 positions agree with TRBD1. Germline-derived CDR1 and CDR2 are KGHSY and FQNENV. V shed 3 bases and J 8 bases; nucleotides not matched to a gene: 4. The CDR3 has 14 residues. CDR3: CASSQDRGREKLFF. CDR3 DNA: TGTGCCAGCAGCCAGGACAGGGGACGCGAAAAACTGTTTTTT.

The gene calls are TRBV28 and TRBJ2-5, with a weak D call TRBD1 (5 bases). The V gene's germline CDR1 is MDHEN and CDR2 SYDVKM. The V gene lost 6 bases and the J gene lost 1 base, with 9 bases spanning the gap. The CDR3 sequence is 13 residues long. CDR3 amino acids: CASSRQTQETQYF. As DNA, the CDR3 is TGTGCCAGCAGCCGACAGACCCAAGAGACCCAGTACTTC.

V gene TRBV27 combines with J gene TRBJ1-5, with D uncertain. The germline V gene has CDR1 MNHEY and CDR2 SMNVEV (reference sequence). CDR3 length: 13 residues. V was cut by 0 bases and J by 7 bases, with 7 bases left in between. CDR3 sequence: CASSLSREQPQHF. DNA for the CDR3: TGTGCCAGCAGTTTATCCCGGGAACAGCCCCAGCATTTT.

CDR3 nucleotide sequence: TGTGCCTGGGCACTACAGGGGAACTATGGCTACACCTTC. Its translation is CAWALQGNYGYTF. The V call is TRBV30, the J call TRBJ1-2; 7 bases align to TRBD1. Looked up from germline, CDR1 is GTSNPN and CDR2 is SVGIG (reference sequence). CDR3 length: 13 amino acids. The ends lost 5 bases at V and 2 bases at J; junction bases unmatched: 5. Drawing the rest from reference TRBV30 and TRBJ1-2, the complete variable domain is SQTIHQWPATLVQPVGSPLSLECTVEGTSNPNLYWYRQAAGRGLQLLFYSVGIGQISSEVPQNLSASRPQDRQFILSSKKLLLSDSGFYLCAWALQGNYGYTFGSGTRLTVV.

The V call is TRBV28, the J call TRBJ2-1; 11 bases agree with TRBD2. The V segment lost 8 bases and the J segment 7 bases; nucleotides outside the gene matches: 7. The CDR3 is 14 residues long. CDR1 MDHEN and CDR2 SYDVKM come from the germline V gene. CDR3 in amino acids: CASLKTSGKNEQFF. In DNA form, the CDR3 reads TGTGCCAGCTTAAAGACTAGCGGGAAGAATGAGCAGTTCTTC. The full variable domain, its missing parts supplied by reference TRBV28 and TRBJ2-1, is DVKVTQSSRYLVKRTGEKVFLECVQDMDHENMFWYRQDPGLGLRLIYFSYDVKMKEKGDIPEGYSVSREKKERFSLILESASTNQTSMYLCASLKTSGKNEQFFGPGTRLTVL.

V and J are TRBV7-9 and TRBJ1-1, with 10 bases that match TRBD1. This CDR3 is 14 amino acids long. V shed 1 base and J 5 bases; nucleotides not matched to a gene: 1. CDR1 and CDR2 from the germline V gene are SEHNR and FQNEAQ (reference sequence). The CDR3 sequence is CASSLGDRGTEAFF. As DNA, the CDR3 is TGTGCCAGCAGCTTAGGGGACAGGGGAACTGAAGCTTTCTTT.

This clone was seen once. The J gene is TRBJ1-5, the V gene TRBV19; 8 bases fit TRBD1. Per the germline V gene, CDR1 is LNHDA and CDR2 is SQIVND (reference sequence). The CDR3 spans 15 residues. The junction had 8 bases not matched to a gene; V was cut back by 4 bases and J by 6 bases. CDR3 DNA sequence: TGTGCCAGTAGTACCCGGACAGGGAGTAGTCAGCCCCAGCATTTT. This codes for CASSTRTGSSQPQHF.

This chain connects TRBV7-9 to TRBJ1-4; possibly TRBD1 for D (6 bases). The V end lost 8 bases, the J end lost 4 bases, and 11 bases lay between the germline ends. Germline lookup yields CDR1 SEHNR and CDR2 FQNEAQ (reference sequence). The CDR3 contains 13 residues. Here the CDR3 DNA reads TGTGCCAGCGCAAGGGGGAGTAATGAAAAACTGTTTTTT. Translating gives CASARGSNEKLFF. The variable domain in full, completed from reference TRBV7-9 and TRBJ1-4, reads DTGVSQNPRHKITKRGQNVTFRCDPISEHNRLYWYRQTLGQGPEFLTYFQNEAQLEKSRLLSDRFSAERPKGSFSTLEIQRTEQGDSAMYLCASARGSNEKLFFGSGTQLSVL.

This sequence joins TRBV5-4 and TRBJ2-3; unclear D gene. The ends were cut back, 2 bases at V and 4 bases at J, with 8 bases in the middle. The germline CDR1 and CDR2 sequences are SGHNT and YYREEE (reference sequence). The CDR3 sequence is 13 residues long. CDR3 in amino acids: CASSLRGADTQYF. Written as DNA, the CDR3 is TGTGCCAGCAGCTTAAGAGGCGCAGATACGCAGTATTTT.

The chain combines TRBV7-2 with TRBJ2-3; 9 bases are a match to TRBD1. The CDR3 consists of 14 residues. The germline V gene encodes CDR1 SGHTA and CDR2 FQGNSA. V lost 5 bases and J lost 4; bases outside the gene matches: 4. The chain's CDR3 is CASSGTGRSDTQYF. As DNA, the CDR3 is TGTGCCAGCAGCGGGACAGGGAGGTCAGATACGCAGTATTTT. The full variable domain, rest sourced from reference TRBV7-2 and TRBJ2-3, is GAGVSQSPSNKVTEKGKDVELRCDPISGHTALYWYRQSLGQGLEFLIYFQGNSAPDKSGLPSDRFSAERTGGSVSTLTIQRTQQEDSAVYLCASSGTGRSDTQYFGPGTRLTVL.

This clone was observed once. V usage is TRBV7-3 and J usage is TRBJ1-1, with D perhaps TRBD1 (5 bases). CDR1 and CDR2 (germline): SGHTA, FQGTGA. Trimming cost V 1 base and J 7 bases, with 16 bases left between them. The length of the CDR3 is 15 residues. For the CDR3, the DNA is TGTGCCAGCAGCTTAAGGTCAGGGTCCGAATATGAAGCTTTCTTT. It specifies CASSLRSGSEYEAFF.